The 32 T cell receptor beta chains in this list originate from one sample, sequenced in a study of T cell responses to AZD1222 COVID-19 vaccine. The method was immunoSEQ multiplex PCR; TCRdb's version includes in-frame clones alone and lacks a portion of them. Among roughly 76,000 clones listed, roughly 90% were seen once. This specimen was peripheral blood, taken on day 0 of AZD1222 vaccination. The receptors were gathered from an adult in good health.

This chain uses TRBV7-7 with TRBJ2-2, with TRBD1 matching 7 bases. This CDR3 spans 15 amino acids. J gave up 5 bases and V 3 bases, and 6 bases lay outside the gene matches. The germline V gene encodes CDR1 SSHAT and CDR2 FNYEAQ (reference sequence). The CDR3: CASSFRQGGTGELFF. The CDR3 coding sequence is TGTGCCAGCAGCTTCAGACAGGGTGGAACCGGGGAGCTGTTTTTT.

The chain recombines TRBV18 with TRBJ1-1, with D perhaps TRBD1 (5 bases). V lost 1 base and J lost 4, with 19 bases in between. The V gene's germline CDR1 is KGHSH and CDR2 LQKENI. The CDR3 length is 17 residues. CDR3 sequence (DNA): TGTGCCAGCTCACCACGAGCCGTGGGGGGACTGTTCACTGAAGCTTTCTTT. Translated: CASSPRAVGGLFTEAFF.

CDR3 DNA sequence: TGTGCCACCAGCAGAGATGGGACGGGAGGGTATGGCTACACCTTC. Translating gives CATSRDGTGGYGYTF. The V gene is TRBV15, the J gene TRBJ1-2, with D possibly TRBD1 on 5 matching bases. V was clipped by 0 bases and J by 5 bases, with 13 bases between them. Germline loops: CDR1 LNHNV, CDR2 YYDKDF (reference sequence). There are 15 residues in the CDR3.

The chain uses TRBV7-9 and TRBJ1-3, with a tentative D call TRBD1 (5 bases). V lost 6 bases to trimming and J lost 4 bases, with 13 bases between them. This CDR3 region has 14 residues. The germline V gene has CDR1 SEHNR and CDR2 FQNEAQ (reference sequence). In nucleotides, the CDR3 is TGTGCCAGCAGTCACACAGGAGGAGGAAACACCATATATTTT. This translates into CASSHTGGGNTIYF.

CDR3 protein: CASSLYQIREAGNTIYF. In DNA form, the CDR3 reads TGTGCCAGCAGTTTATACCAAATCAGGGAAGCTGGAAACACCATATATTTT. The chain joins TRBV28 to TRBJ1-3; tentative D call: TRBD1 (5 bases). Trimming took off 1 base at V and 2 bases at J, with 15 bases between the two ends. CDR3 length: 17 amino acids. Germline CDR1 MDHEN, CDR2 SYDVKM. Together with reference TRBV28 and TRBJ1-3, the CDR3 gives the full variable domain: DVKVTQSSRYLVKRTGEKVFLECVQDMDHENMFWYRQDPGLGLRLIYFSYDVKMKEKGDIPEGYSVSREKKERFSLILESASTNQTSMYLCASSLYQIREAGNTIYFGEGSWLTVV.

The chain employs TRBV6-5 and TRBJ1-2; the D gene is possibly TRBD1 (5 bases). Trimming took 6 bases from V and 8 from J, leaving 16 bases between them. The CDR3 is 13 residues long. Germline assignment: CDR1 MNHEY and CDR2 SVGAGI. DNA of the CDR3: TGTGCCAGCAGCTCCGACAGCGACGGGGGCTACACCTTC. Protein product: CASSSDSDGGYTF.

J is TRBJ1-5 and V is TRBV30; 7 nucleotides line up with TRBD1. V was pared by 0 bases and J by 0 bases, with 5 bases of the junction left unmatched. CDR3 length: 16 amino acids. Germline CDR1 GTSNPN, CDR2 SVGIG (reference sequence). In DNA form, the CDR3 reads TGTGCCTGGAGTGTAGGGGGCTGGGATAGCAATCAGCCCCAGCATTTT. This gives the protein CAWSVGGWDSNQPQHF.

This chain joins TRBV6-4 and TRBJ2-1; either TRBD1 or TRBD2 may supply D (6 bases each). There are 13 residues in the CDR3. Between the trimmed V and J ends, which lost 4 bases and 9 bases, there was a span of 13 bases. Germline values: CDR1 MRHNA, CDR2 SNTAGT. As DNA, the CDR3 is TGTGCCAGCAGTGCTGCCGGGGGCGGTGAGCAGTTCTTC. Translation gives CASSAAGGGEQFF.

The V gene is TRBV3-1 (or the pseudogene TRBV3-2), the J gene TRBJ1-5, with D uncertain. The CDR3 consists of 15 residues. Trimming stripped 2 bases from V and 0 bases from J, with 8 bases between. Germline V gene lookup returns CDR1 LGHDT and CDR2 YNNKEL (reference sequence). The DNA for the CDR3 is TGTGCCAGCAGCCAAACGATTTATAGCAATCAGCCCCAGCATTTT. This codes for CASSQTIYSNQPQHF.

The rearrangement uses TRBV6-5 and TRBJ2-7; D is perhaps TRBD2 (5 bases). This CDR3 spans 12 amino acids. The V end was cut by 2 bases, the J end by 6 bases, with 8 bases between. Germline V gives CDR1 MNHEY, CDR2 SVGAGI. The CDR3: CASSYRGREQYF. In nucleotides, the CDR3 is TGTGCCAGCAGTTACCGGGGTCGCGAGCAGTACTTC.

This clone has only one observation. V gene TRBV9 combines with J gene TRBJ2-1; D is undetermined. CDR1 SGDLS and CDR2 YYNGEE come from the germline V gene. This CDR3 is 13 amino acids long. The germline V and J ends were trimmed by 0 bases and 8 bases, with 9 bases remaining between them. In nucleotides, the CDR3 is TGTGCCAGCAGCGTAGAGGGTTTGGATGAGCAGTTCTTC. It yields the protein CASSVEGLDEQFF.

This chain joins TRBV27 and TRBJ1-4; D not resolved. This CDR3 is 15 amino acids long. The V and J ends lost 5 bases and 1 base respectively, with 11 bases between them. CDR1 and CDR2 from the germline V gene are MNHEY and SMNVEV (reference sequence). CDR3 sequence reads: CASSTDGLTNEKLFF. Written as DNA, the CDR3 is TGTGCCAGCAGTACGGACGGTTTAACTAATGAAAAACTGTTTTTT. Supplemented by reference TRBV27 and TRBJ1-4, the full variable domain reads EAQVTQNPRYLITVTGKKLTVTCSQNMNHEYMSWYRQDPGLGLRQIYYSMNVEVTDKGDVPEGYKVSRKEKRNFPLILESPSPNQTSLYFCASSTDGLTNEKLFFGSGTQLSVL.

The chain carries TRBV7-6 and TRBJ1-5; D gene unclear. Trimming removed 1 base from V and 5 bases from J, with 6 bases in between. The germline gives CDR1 SGHVS, CDR2 FNYEAQ. This CDR3 is 13 amino acids long. The CDR3 sequence is CASSLGIHQPQHF. The DNA of the CDR3 is TGTGCCAGCAGCTTAGGGATTCATCAGCCCCAGCATTTT.

The V and J genes are TRBV30 and TRBJ2-3; D call uncertain. Per the germline V gene, CDR1 is GTSNPN and CDR2 is SVGIG (reference sequence). CDR3 length: 11 residues. Trimming took off 5 bases at V and 4 bases at J, with 7 bases between the two ends. The chain's CDR3 is CAWDLADTQYF. CDR3 sequence (DNA): TGTGCCTGGGACCTCGCAGATACGCAGTATTTT.

The chain combines TRBV19 with TRBJ1-5; weak D call: TRBD1 (6 bases). This CDR3 is built from 13 residues. The germline CDR1 and CDR2 sequences are LNHDA and SQIVND (reference sequence). V shed 6 bases and J shed 4 bases, with 10 bases lying between them. The CDR3 bases are TGTGCCAGTAGGCCACAGGGAAATCAGCCCCAGCATTTT. Protein sequence: CASRPQGNQPQHF.

The rearrangement uses TRBV28 and TRBJ2-2; maybe TRBD1 (6 bases). This CDR3 has 15 amino acids. Between the trimmed V and J ends, which lost 2 bases and 3 bases, there was a span of 10 bases. Looked up from germline, CDR1 is MDHEN and CDR2 is SYDVKM. The CDR3 protein is CASSLRGHHTGELFF. The CDR3 coding sequence is TGTGCCAGCAGTTTACGGGGACACCACACCGGGGAGCTGTTTTTT.

This rearrangement joins TRBV10-2 to TRBJ2-7; D not resolved. The ends were cut back, 4 bases at V and 3 bases at J, with 10 bases in the middle. From germline, CDR1 is WSHSY and CDR2 SAAADI. The CDR3 runs to 13 residues. The CDR3 region has the DNA TGCGCCAGCAGTGCGCTGGAAGACTACGAGCAGTACTTC. It encodes CASSALEDYEQYF.

J is TRBJ1-6 and V is TRBV5-1; 9 positions agree with TRBD1. There are 14 residues in the CDR3. Germline loops: CDR1 SGHRS, CDR2 YFSETQ. With V trimmed by 4 bases and J by 8 bases, 4 bases remained unmatched. CDR3 sequence: CASSGGQGYSPLHF. The CDR3 bases are TGCGCCAGCAGCGGGGGACAGGGTTATTCACCCCTCCACTTT.

The genes are TRBV6-2 or TRBV6-3 and TRBJ1-1; tentative D call: TRBD1 (5 bases). This CDR3 spans 15 amino acids. CDR1 and CDR2 (germline): MNHEY, SVGEGT. The V gene lost 4 bases and the J gene lost 3 bases, with 15 bases spanning the gap. CDR3 DNA sequence: TGTGCCAGCAGTTTTAGGACTGGGGGAGACACTGAAGCTTTCTTT. This translates into CASSFRTGGDTEAFF.

CDR3 in amino acids: CANKMEPRSVTQYF. The DNA of the CDR3 is TGTGCCAACAAGATGGAACCCCGTTCAGTTACGCAGTATTTT. This chain connects TRBV6-5 to TRBJ2-3; D ambiguous. From germline, CDR1 is MNHEY and CDR2 SVGAGI. V was clipped by 10 bases and J by 8 bases, with 22 bases between them. The CDR3 contains 14 residues.

CDR3 sequence reads: CASSLATGGRTEAFF. In DNA, the CDR3 is TGTGCCAGCAGCTTGGCCACAGGGGGCAGGACTGAAGCTTTCTTT. The rearrangement links TRBV5-4 to TRBJ1-1; 9 bases agree with TRBD1. The CDR3 spans 15 residues. Germline V gene lookup returns CDR1 SGHNT and CDR2 YYREEE (reference sequence). V trimming: 0 bases; J trimming: 5 bases; junction bases outside the gene matches: 5.

This CDR3 is CASSVGGSAYEQYF. The CDR3 nucleotides are TGTGCCAGCAGCGTAGGAGGGAGCGCCTACGAGCAGTACTTC. The V gene is TRBV9, the J gene TRBJ2-7; D may be TRBD2 (5 bases). This CDR3 comprises 14 residues. Per the germline V gene, CDR1 is SGDLS and CDR2 is YYNGEE. V was clipped by 0 bases and J by 2 bases, with 9 bases between them.

J is TRBJ1-2 and V is TRBV9; D is unresolved. The length of the CDR3 is 13 residues. Germline V lookup: CDR1 SGDLS, CDR2 YYNGEE. The V end was cut by 4 bases, the J end by 6 bases, with 13 bases between. The CDR3 coding sequence is TGTGCCAGCAGCCAAGGACCTAGAGATGGCTACACCTTC. It yields the protein CASSQGPRDGYTF.

The chain is built from TRBV6-5 and TRBJ1-6, with 9 bases matching TRBD1. J was trimmed by 7 bases and V by 5 bases; bases with no gene match: 3. The germline gives CDR1 MNHEY, CDR2 SVGAGI. This CDR3 contains 14 residues. In DNA, the CDR3 is TGTGCCAGCAGTAGACAGGGGGGGAATTCACCCCTCCACTTT. This translates into CASSRQGGNSPLHF.

This clone has just one count. The V gene is TRBV28, the J gene TRBJ2-7; 8 nucleotides agree with TRBD2. Germline CDR1 is MDHEN and CDR2 is SYDVKM. V lost 2 bases and J lost 1; bases outside the gene matches: 1. There are 14 residues in the CDR3. This CDR3 reads CASSLSGRSYEQYF. CDR3 DNA sequence: TGTGCCAGCAGTTTAAGCGGGAGATCCTACGAGCAGTACTTC.

The rearrangement uses TRBV6-2 or TRBV6-3 and TRBJ1-1; D not certain. Looked up from germline, CDR1 is MNHEY and CDR2 is SVGEGT. Trimming pared 6 bases from V and 2 bases from J, leaving 4 bases between. This CDR3 contains 11 residues. The CDR3 sequence is CASSHNTEAFF. In DNA, the CDR3 is TGTGCCAGCAGCCACAACACTGAAGCTTTCTTT.

The chain links TRBV7-2 to TRBJ2-1; D uncertain. CDR1 is SGHTA and CDR2 is FQGNSA in the germline V gene. Trimming cost V 4 bases and J 12 bases, with 13 bases left between them. The length of the CDR3 is 12 residues. The CDR3: CASSYGLFGQFF. The CDR3 DNA reads TGTGCCAGCAGCTACGGGTTGTTTGGGCAGTTCTTC. The whole variable domain, filled in from reference TRBV7-2 and TRBJ2-1, reads GAGVSQSPSNKVTEKGKDVELRCDPISGHTALYWYRQSLGQGLEFLIYFQGNSAPDKSGLPSDRFSAERTGGSVSTLTIQRTQQEDSAVYLCASSYGLFGQFFGPGTRLTVL.

The chain uses TRBV7-2 and TRBJ2-3; D gene unclear. The length of the CDR3 is 14 residues. V was clipped by 5 bases and J by 5 bases, with 14 bases between them. CDR1 and CDR2 from the germline V gene are SGHTA and FQGNSA. In DNA form, the CDR3 reads TGTGCCAGCAGCCTAGGGAACCTAGGAGATACGCAGTATTTT. It yields the protein CASSLGNLGDTQYF.

DNA of the CDR3: TGTGCCAGCAGCCCCGAGACAGGCCAGGGGCCCCAGCATTTT. Amino acid sequence: CASSPETGQGPQHF. The chain has TRBV3-1 (or the pseudogene TRBV3-2) and TRBJ1-5; TRBD1 might be the D (6 bases). CDR3 length: 14 amino acids. Looked up from germline, CDR1 is LGHDT and CDR2 is YNNKEL (reference sequence). V shed 4 bases and J shed 9 bases, with 16 bases lying between them.

CDR3 nucleotide sequence: TGTGCCAGCAGTTTCCGGCCTACCTACGAGCAGTACTTC. This translates into CASSFRPTYEQYF. The chain is built from TRBV28 and TRBJ2-7; D uncertain. V lost 3 bases to trimming and J lost 2 bases, with 8 bases between them. The CDR3 spans 13 residues. The germline CDR1 and CDR2 sequences are MDHEN and SYDVKM.

This CDR3 is CASREGFGNTIYF. The CDR3 nucleotides read TGTGCCAGCAGGGAAGGGTTCGGAAACACCATATATTTT. The V gene is TRBV28, the J gene TRBJ1-3; D gene uncertain. V was shortened by 6 bases and J by 4 bases, with 10 bases between the two germline ends. CDR3 length: 13 amino acids. Germline-derived CDR1 and CDR2 are MDHEN and SYDVKM.

The J gene is TRBJ2-5, the V gene TRBV7-9; D gene ambiguous. Germline V gene lookup returns CDR1 SEHNR and CDR2 FQNEAQ (reference sequence). V shed 5 bases and J shed 1 base, with 14 bases lying between them. This CDR3 region has 15 residues. The CDR3 coding sequence is TGTGCCAGCAGCCCCCGACGGATTCCCCAAGAGACCCAGTACTTC. This codes for CASSPRRIPQETQYF.